The 24 T cell receptor beta chains reported below all come from one sample, sequenced in a study of Ad26.COV2.S vaccination and SARS-CoV-2 variants. Assay used: immunoSEQ multiplex PCR; TCRdb lists only in-frame clones, some missing. The sample consists of over 90,000 clones, 60% to 85% of them appearing once. The starting material was peripheral blood, obtained after recovery from COVID-19. The receptors stem from a human donor who had recovered from COVID-19.

The rearrangement uses TRBV28 and TRBJ1-2; tentative D call: TRBD1 (6 bases). The V end lost 7 bases, the J end lost 1 base, and 19 bases lay between the germline ends. CDR1 and CDR2 from the germline V gene are MDHEN and SYDVKM. CDR3 length equals 16 residues. This CDR3 is CASKNLWTVSNYGYTF. The DNA for the CDR3 is TGTGCCAGCAAAAATCTCTGGACAGTTAGTAACTATGGCTACACCTTC.

The V call is TRBV6-4, the J call TRBJ1-2; a weak D match, TRBD1 (5 bases). CDR3 length equals 13 residues. With 5 bases removed from V and 4 bases from J, the gap between germline ends came to 11 bases. Germline assignment: CDR1 MRHNA and CDR2 SNTAGT. CDR3 amino acids: CASSQSGTYGYTF. CDR3 bases: TGTGCCAGCAGTCAATCAGGGACCTATGGCTACACCTTC.

This chain connects TRBV6-5 to TRBJ1-5; 8 nucleotides match TRBD1. Per the germline V gene, CDR1 is MNHEY and CDR2 is SVGAGI. The CDR3 is 14 residues long. Losses at the gene ends were 6 bases for V and 6 bases for J; bases not matched to a gene: 7. Here the CDR3 reads CASSRTGLGQPQHF. DNA of the CDR3: TGTGCCAGCAGCCGGACAGGGCTAGGTCAGCCCCAGCATTTT.

This chain links TRBV5-6 with TRBJ2-7; 9 bases map to TRBD1. CDR3 length equals 14 residues. The germline V gene encodes CDR1 SGHDT and CDR2 YYEEEE. Germline trimming cut 3 bases from V and 3 bases from J; bases unmatched to any gene: 4. In DNA, the CDR3 is TGTGCCAGCAGCTCGAGACAGGGGGTCTACGAGCAGTACTTC. Translating it yields CASSSRQGVYEQYF.

The rearrangement joins TRBV6-5 to TRBJ2-3; the D is unclear. V gave up 2 bases and J gave up 7 bases, with 16 bases separating them. Germline CDR1 MNHEY, CDR2 SVGAGI. The CDR3 extends over 15 amino acids. The CDR3 DNA reads TGTGCCAGCAGTTACGCGGATAACACGAGATATACGCAGTATTTT. This encodes CASSYADNTRYTQYF.

The rearrangement links TRBV10-3 to TRBJ2-7, with 11 bases that match TRBD1. V lost 4 bases to trimming and J lost 3 bases; unmatched junction nucleotides: 14. This CDR3 is built from 18 residues. Germline CDR1 is ENHRY and CDR2 is SYGVKD. The CDR3 reads CAISAGTGGGGVNYEQYF. The CDR3 DNA is TGTGCCATCAGTGCCGGGACAGGGGGAGGGGGGGTCAACTACGAGCAGTACTTC.

This sequence joins TRBV11-1 and TRBJ1-1; D unclear. Trimming took 1 base from V and 2 from J, leaving 11 bases between them. CDR3 length: 15 residues. Germline V gene sequence: CDR1 SGHAT, CDR2 FQDESV (reference sequence). The CDR3 coding sequence is TGTGCCAGCAGCTTAGAGGTCAGACCAAACACTGAAGCTTTCTTT. This sequence encodes CASSLEVRPNTEAFF.

The CDR3 sequence: CASSSGIYGYTF. The CDR3 DNA follows: TGTGCCAGCAGCTCAGGGATTTATGGCTACACCTTC. The chain carries TRBV6-2 or TRBV6-3 and TRBJ1-2; D may be TRBD1 (5 bases). CDR3 length: 12 amino acids. Trimming cost V 6 bases and J 5 bases, with 10 bases left between them. Germline V gene data show CDR1 as MNHEY and CDR2 as SVGEGT.

This clone was picked up a small number of times. The chain has TRBV3-1 (or the pseudogene TRBV3-2) and TRBJ1-5; D may be TRBD1 (5 bases). Germline V CDR1 and CDR2: LGHDT, YNNKEL (reference sequence). With 3 bases removed from V and 7 bases from J, the gap between germline ends came to 13 bases. The CDR3 spans 14 residues. The CDR3 here is CASSHSTWGQPQHF. The CDR3 nucleotides are TGTGCCAGCAGCCACTCCACGTGGGGGCAGCCCCAGCATTTT.

This clone was detected a few times. V is TRBV7-9 and J is TRBJ1-2; 7 bases line up with TRBD1. V dropped 5 bases and J dropped 8; count of bases not matched to a gene: 14. The CDR3 runs to 15 residues. The germline V gene encodes CDR1 SEHNR and CDR2 FQNEAQ (reference sequence). The CDR3 coding sequence is TGTGCCAGCAGCCCCTTTAATACAGGGGCAGGAGGCTACACCTTC. It codes for CASSPFNTGAGGYTF.

This chain joins TRBV6-5 and TRBJ1-5, with 10 bases lining up with TRBD1. CDR1 MNHEY and CDR2 SVGAGI come from the germline V gene. J gave up 6 bases and V 5 bases, and 4 bases lay outside the gene matches. The CDR3 runs to 14 residues. CDR3 DNA sequence: TGTGCCAGCAGTAGGGACAGGGGCGGTCAGCCCCAGCATTTT. It yields the protein CASSRDRGGQPQHF.

The chain employs TRBV30 and TRBJ1-6, with D hard to call. Between the trimmed V and J ends, which lost 4 bases and 5 bases, there was a span of 9 bases. In germline, CDR1 is GTSNPN, CDR2 SVGIG (reference sequence). This CDR3 is built from 13 residues. CDR3 residues: CAWTYGHNSPLHF. The DNA for the CDR3 is TGTGCCTGGACTTACGGTCATAATTCACCCCTCCACTTT.

On this clone itself: At one of its ends the junction is not consistent with the germline gene, which may arise from a read error. The chain uses TRBV19 and TRBJ1-5; unclear D gene. This CDR3 has 16 amino acids. Germline V gene sequence: CDR1 LNHDA, CDR2 SQIVND (reference sequence). DNA of the CDR3: TGTGCCAGTAGTCGCACCGACCTGTATAGCAATCAGTCCCAGCATTTT. This encodes CASSRTDLYSNQSQHF.

The J gene is TRBJ2-3, the V gene TRBV6-6, with D perhaps matching TRBD2 (7 bases). Trimming pared 7 bases from V and 6 bases from J, leaving 14 bases between. This CDR3 spans 13 amino acids. Germline loops: CDR1 MNHNY, CDR2 SVGAGI (reference sequence). This chain's CDR3 is CASTRGGQDTQYF. The DNA for the CDR3 is TGTGCCAGCACGAGGGGGGGCCAGGATACGCAGTATTTT.

The chain carries TRBV2 and TRBJ2-5; D possibly corresponds to TRBD1 (5 bases). V dropped 6 bases and J dropped 1 base, with 15 bases sitting between them. The CDR3 runs to 15 residues. The germline V gene has CDR1 SNHLY and CDR2 FYNNEI. CDR3 nucleotide sequence: TGTGCCAGCAGGCCAATTCAGGGAACCCAAGAGACCCAGTACTTC. Translation gives CASRPIQGTQETQYF.

The chain links TRBV7-6 to TRBJ1-4, with 7 bases identical to TRBD1. Germline CDR1 reads SGHVS; CDR2 reads FNYEAQ. V gave up 2 bases and J gave up 8 bases; unmatched junction bases: 5. The CDR3 spans 14 residues. CDR3 DNA: TGTGCCAGCAGCTTAATACAGGGGTACGAAAAACTGTTTTTT. As protein: CASSLIQGYEKLFF.

V usage is TRBV6-5 and J usage is TRBJ1-2, with 8 nucleotides matching TRBD1. J gave up 4 bases and V 6 bases, and 10 bases lay outside the gene matches. Germline V gene sequence: CDR1 MNHEY, CDR2 SVGAGI. The CDR3 length is 15 residues. The CDR3 here is CASSHHGQGTYGYTF. The CDR3 DNA reads as TGTGCCAGCAGCCATCACGGACAGGGAACCTATGGCTACACCTTC.

J is TRBJ2-3 and V is TRBV23-1; D gene ambiguous. TRBV23-1 carries the ORF label, with uncertain function. This CDR3 contains 17 residues. Trimming took 4 bases from V and 0 from J, leaving 17 bases between them. CDR3 loop: CASSPTLDGPSTDTQYF. In nucleotides, the CDR3 is TGCGCCAGCAGTCCCACCCTCGACGGTCCTAGCACAGATACGCAGTATTTT.

The CDR3 sequence: CASSLGAGKVYGYTF. For the CDR3, the DNA is TGTGCCAGCAGTTTAGGGGCAGGGAAGGTCTATGGCTACACCTTC. The chain has TRBV27 and TRBJ1-2; possibly TRBD1 for D (5 bases). Germline V CDR1 and CDR2: MNHEY, SMNVEV (reference sequence). Trimming stripped 2 bases from V and 4 bases from J, with 14 bases between. There are 15 residues in the CDR3.

The rearrangement joins TRBV11-2 to TRBJ2-5; the match to TRBD1 covers 7 bases. CDR3 length equals 15 residues. J was trimmed by 3 bases and V by 5 bases; bases with no gene match: 9. Germline-derived CDR1 and CDR2 are SGHAT and FQNNGV. CDR3 coding DNA: TGTGCCAGCAGCAAATACAGGGGTGGGGAAGAGACCCAGTACTTC. Its translation is CASSKYRGGEETQYF.

The chain employs TRBV5-1 and TRBJ2-4, with 8 bases matching TRBD1. The CDR3 extends over 14 amino acids. Trimming removed 2 bases from V and 8 bases from J; junction bases left unmatched: 6. Germline CDR1 and CDR2: SGHRS and YFSETQ. CDR3 sequence reads: CASSFTGGKDIQYF. The CDR3 coding sequence is TGCGCCAGCAGCTTCACAGGGGGTAAGGACATTCAGTACTTC.

The rearrangement uses TRBV4-2 and TRBJ2-3; D not resolved. Germline CDR1 is LGHNA and CDR2 is YNFKEQ. CDR3 length: 14 amino acids. V was cut by 2 bases and J by 7 bases, with 13 bases left in between. As DNA, the CDR3 is TGTGCCAGCAGCCAATACGCCTCCTCATATACGCAGTATTTT. Residues: CASSQYASSYTQYF.

The chain carries TRBV5-1 and TRBJ2-2; D is undetermined. Germline CDR1 SGHRS, CDR2 YFSETQ. Trimming stripped 1 base from V and 4 bases from J, with 11 bases between. The CDR3 sequence is 15 residues long. The DNA of the CDR3 is TGCGCCAGCAGCTTGACCGATGGTGGCACCGGGGAGCTGTTTTTT. Encoded protein: CASSLTDGGTGELFF.

This clone came up once. The chain joins TRBV23-1 to TRBJ2-4; TRBD1 matches 8 bases. TRBV23-1 is an ORF; its function is uncertain. CDR3 size: 13 residues. J gave up 9 bases and V 8 bases, and 9 bases lay outside the gene matches. CDR3 sequence (DNA): TGCGCCAGCGGACAGGGCCGGTACTGCATTCAGTACTTC. Protein product: CASGQGRYCIQYF.